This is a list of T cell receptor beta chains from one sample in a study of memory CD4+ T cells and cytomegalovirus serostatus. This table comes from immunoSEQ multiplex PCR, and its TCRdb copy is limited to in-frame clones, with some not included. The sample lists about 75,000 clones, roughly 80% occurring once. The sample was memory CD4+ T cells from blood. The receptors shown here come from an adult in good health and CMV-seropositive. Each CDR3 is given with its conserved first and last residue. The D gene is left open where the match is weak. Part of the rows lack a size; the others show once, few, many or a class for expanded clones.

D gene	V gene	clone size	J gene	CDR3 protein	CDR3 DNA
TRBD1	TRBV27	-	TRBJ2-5	CASSSTGTAIKTQYF	TGTGCCAGCAGTTCCACCGGGACAGCTATAAAGACCCAGTACTTC
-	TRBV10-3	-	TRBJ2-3	CATEDNTDTQYF	TGTGCCACGGAGGACAACACAGATACGCAGTATTTT
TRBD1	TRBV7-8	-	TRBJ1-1	CASSLGSRTGVAFF	TGTGCCAGCAGCTTAGGTTCCAGGACAGGTGTGGCTTTCTTT
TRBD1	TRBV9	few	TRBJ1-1	CASSVEYRGTEAFF	TGTGCCAGCAGCGTAGAGTACAGGGGAACTGAAGCTTTCTTT
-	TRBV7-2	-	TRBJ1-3	CASSPTGTASGNTIYF	TGTGCCAGCAGCCCCACAGGGACGGCGTCTGGAAACACCATATATTTT
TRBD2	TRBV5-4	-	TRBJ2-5	CASRPTSGGLQGYQETQYF	TGTGCCAGCAGGCCGACTAGCGGGGGATTGCAAGGGTACCAAGAGACCCAGTACTTC
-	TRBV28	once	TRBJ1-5	CASSLHGGGNQPQHF	TGTGCCAGCAGTTTACACGGAGGAGGCAATCAGCCCCAGCATTTT
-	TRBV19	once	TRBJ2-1	CASQKQYSYNEQFF	TGTGCCAGTCAGAAGCAGTACTCCTACAATGAGCAGTTCTTC
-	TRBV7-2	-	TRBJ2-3	CASSLEGGIGTDTQYF	TGTGCCAGCAGCTTAGAAGGCGGGATTGGGACAGATACGCAGTATTTT
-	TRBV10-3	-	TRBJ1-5	CATIDRFDQPQHF	TGTGCCACCATTGACAGGTTCGATCAGCCCCAGCATTTT
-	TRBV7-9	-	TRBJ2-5	CASSLEPRDQETQYF	TGTGCCAGCAGCTTAGAGCCTCGCGACCAAGAGACCCAGTACTTC
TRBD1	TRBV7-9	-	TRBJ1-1	CASSIGTATEAFF	TGTGCCAGCAGCATAGGGACAGCCACTGAAGCTTTCTTT
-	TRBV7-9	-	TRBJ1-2	CASSSDTLNYGYTF	TGTGCCAGCAGCTCAGACACGCTTAACTATGGCTACACCTTC
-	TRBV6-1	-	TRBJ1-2	CASSMGLWYGYTF	TGTGCCAGCAGTATGGGGCTTTGGTATGGCTACACCTTC
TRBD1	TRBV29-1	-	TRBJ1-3	CSVGGQSSGNTIYF	TGCAGCGTTGGGGGACAGAGCTCTGGAAACACCATATATTTT
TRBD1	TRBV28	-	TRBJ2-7	CASSLRRTGNYEQYF	TGTGCCAGCAGTTTACGTCGGACAGGGAACTACGAGCAGTACTTC
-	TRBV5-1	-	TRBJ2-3	CASSSGFRGVTDTQYF	TGCGCCAGCAGCTCGGGGTTTCGAGGGGTCACAGATACGCAGTATTTT
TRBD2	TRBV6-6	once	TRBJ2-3	CASRSLAGGTDTQYF	TGTGCCAGCAGGAGTCTAGCGGGGGGCACAGATACGCAGTATTTT
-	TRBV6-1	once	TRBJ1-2	CASRTVVYGYTF	TGTGCCAGCAGAACAGTGGTCTATGGCTACACCTTC
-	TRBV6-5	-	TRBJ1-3	CASRQYLSGNTIYF	TGTGCCAGCAGGCAATACCTCTCTGGAAACACCATATATTTT
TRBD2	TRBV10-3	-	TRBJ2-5	CAIAREGLETQYF	TGTGCCATCGCCCGGGAGGGATTGGAGACCCAGTACTTC
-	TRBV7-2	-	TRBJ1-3	CASSYAPVSGNTIYF	TGTGCCAGCAGCTATGCCCCTGTCTCTGGAAACACCATATATTTT
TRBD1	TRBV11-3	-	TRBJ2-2	CASSSLGTAYTGELFF	TGTGCCAGCAGCTCCCTCGGGACAGCCTACACCGGGGAGCTGTTTTTT
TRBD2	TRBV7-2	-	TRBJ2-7	CASSRNSGGFGEQYF	TGTGCCAGCAGCCGCAATAGCGGGGGGTTTGGGGAGCAGTACTTC
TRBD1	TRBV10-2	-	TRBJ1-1	CASDRDSGLGMNTEAFF	TGCGCCAGTGACCGGGACAGTGGTTTAGGCATGAACACTGAAGCTTTCTTT
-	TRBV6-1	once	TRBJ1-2	CASSESRRAGGYTF	TGTGCCAGCAGTGAATCCCGCAGGGCCGGCGGCTACACCTTC
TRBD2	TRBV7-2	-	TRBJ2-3	CASSWASGQSTDTQYF	TGTGCCAGCAGCTGGGCTAGCGGCCAAAGCACAGATACGCAGTATTTT
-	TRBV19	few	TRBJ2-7	CASSLNREGSYEQYF	TGTGCCAGTAGCCTCAACAGGGAGGGATCTTACGAGCAGTACTTC
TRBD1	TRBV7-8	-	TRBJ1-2	CASSPNSGTGLYGYTF	TGTGCCAGCAGCCCGAACTCCGGGACAGGGCTCTATGGCTACACCTTC